This TCR beta chain was retrieved from a study of blood T cell repertoires in COVID-19. Study as a whole: COVID-19 samples, acute and convalescent, were from the United States, Italy and Spain. From T cells, B-cell-depleted T cells, or PBMCs came the material, which was cDNA or gDNA.

The germline V gene has CDR1 LGHDT and CDR2 YNNKEL (reference sequence). V trimming: 0 bases; J trimming: 8 bases; junction bases outside the gene matches: 1. The CDR3 contains 13 residues. Per the original methods: Using reference gene primer amplification, nucleated cell counts were estimated. Data came from immunoSEQ multiplex PCR; TCRdb stores just in-frame clones and leaves some out. The D gene and trimming were derived from the DNA, and the V and J assignments and clone size from that table. The sample holds roughly 91,000 clones, more than 60% seen once. Material for sequencing was peripheral blood. The sequence was obtained from a man between 65 and 85 years old with acute or convalescent COVID-19. V gene TRBV3-1 (or the pseudogene TRBV3-2) combines with J gene TRBJ2-3, with 8 bases that match TRBD2. CDR3 protein: CASSQEGLATQYF. CDR3 nucleotides: TGTGCCAGCAGCCAAGAAGGACTAGCTACGCAGTATTTT.